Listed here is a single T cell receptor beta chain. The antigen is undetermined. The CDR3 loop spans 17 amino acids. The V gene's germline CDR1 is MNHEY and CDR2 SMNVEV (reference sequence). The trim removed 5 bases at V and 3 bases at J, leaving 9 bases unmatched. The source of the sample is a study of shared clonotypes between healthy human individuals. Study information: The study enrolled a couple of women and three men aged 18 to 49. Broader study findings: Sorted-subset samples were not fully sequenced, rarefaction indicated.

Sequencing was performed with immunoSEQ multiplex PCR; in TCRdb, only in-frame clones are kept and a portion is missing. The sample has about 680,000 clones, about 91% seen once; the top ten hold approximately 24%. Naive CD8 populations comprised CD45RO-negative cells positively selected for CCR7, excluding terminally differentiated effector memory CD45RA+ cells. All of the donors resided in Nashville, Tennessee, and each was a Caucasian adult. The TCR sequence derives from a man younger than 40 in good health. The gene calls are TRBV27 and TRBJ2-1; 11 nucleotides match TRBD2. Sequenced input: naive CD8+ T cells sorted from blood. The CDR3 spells CASSLLGTSGVYNEQFF. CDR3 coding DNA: TGTGCCAGCAGTCTACTCGGGACTAGCGGAGTCTACAATGAGCAGTTCTTC.